This TCR beta chain comes out of a study of blood T cell repertoires in COVID-19. Study as a whole: The United States, Italy and Spain provided the acute and convalescent COVID-19 samples. PBMCs, B-cell-depleted T cells, or T cells were the source of the cDNA or gDNA that made up the material.

Between the trimmed V and J ends, which lost 5 bases and 3 bases, there was a span of 10 bases. This CDR3 comprises 13 residues. Germline CDR1 and CDR2: SGHAT and FQNNGV. Per the original data handling: Amplification with reference gene primers provided the estimates of nucleated cell counts. The table came from immunoSEQ multiplex PCR; TCRdb's copy has only in-frame clones and leaves some out. That table supplies the V and J calls and clone size; D and trimming were determined from the DNA. The sample yields roughly 90,000 clones, approximately 85% seen once. The sequencing sample was made of peripheral blood. This sequence originates from a human donor in a cohort sampled during active COVID-19. The chain links TRBV11-2 to TRBJ1-2; unclear D gene. The CDR3, as DNA: TGTGCCAGCAGCCGCCCTTTAGACTATGGCTACACCTTC. It encodes CASSRPLDYGYTF.